This T cell receptor beta chain was identified in a study of cytomegalovirus exposure and HLA in healthy donors. Study information: Within the Caucasian-associated ancestry cluster were around four fifths of the roughly 400 genotyped donors. Study-level findings and limits: About 87% or about 30% of the time was how often most TCR beta V segments were productive, according to an earlier analysis.

The primer mix had 60 Vbeta and 13 Jbeta primers. TCRdb's table, derived via immunoSEQ multiplex PCR, lists solely in-frame clones and lacks some. The sample lists approximately 160,000 clones; about 81% were seen once. On this clone itself: The antigen is undetermined.

J gave up 8 bases and V 6 bases, and 10 bases lay outside the gene matches. CDR3 length: 15 residues. Germline V gene data show CDR1 as MNHNS and CDR2 as SASEGT. The rearrangement uses TRBV6-1 and TRBJ1-6, with 7 bases lining up with TRBD1. The material sequenced was PBMCs. The receptor's source is a young woman in good health and CMV-seronegative. Here the CDR3 reads CASSQTGTSDSPLHF. CDR3 nucleotides: TGTGCCAGCAGCCAGACAGGGACGTCTGATTCACCCCTCCACTTT.